These 15 T cell receptor beta chains originate from one sample sequenced in a study of tumor-infiltrating lymphocytes in primary liver carcinoma. From approximately 0.5 ug of total RNA, TCR beta-specific cDNA was reverse-transcribed using a constant-region primer. Nested multiplex PCR, run for three rounds with slightly modified ARM-PCR, yielded TCR beta libraries. With TRBV1-TRBV30 forward primers and a C-beta reverse primer, the first two PCR rounds were run for around 10 cycles each. TCRdb reprocessed the multiplex PCR reads via MiXCR and lists one record per CDR3 protein. Of approximately 300,000 distinct CDR3 sequences in the sample, 60% to 80% were seen once. It was unsorted whole blood that yielded blood RNA, and germline DNA was also extracted. Source material: peripheral blood. These receptors were taken from a middle-aged man with primary liver carcinoma and hepatitis B virus infection.

This CDR3 is CSGSVQAGGTQYF. The CDR3, as DNA: TGCAGCGGCTCAGTTCAGGCTGGGGGGACCCAGTACTTC. V and J are TRBV29-1 and TRBJ2-5, with D possibly called TRBD1 or TRBD2 (5 bases each). V gave up 7 bases and J gave up 7 bases, with 19 bases separating them. The CDR3 runs to 13 residues. Germline assignment: CDR1 SQVTM and CDR2 ANQGSEA.

Only one count was recorded for this clonotype. The chain carries TRBV6-1 and TRBJ1-1; no reliable D call. The CDR3 extends over 13 amino acids. V lost 4 bases, J lost 1 base, and 7 bases lay in between. CDR1 is MNHNS, CDR2 SASEGT, per germline. The CDR3 spells CASSVVTNTEAFF. The CDR3 nucleotides read TGTGCCAGCAGTGTAGTGACGAACACTGAAGCTTTCTTT.

On this clonotype itself: Lacking the conserved final phenylalanine or tryptophan, this CDR3 likely reflects a read error. V gene TRBV11-2 combines with J gene TRBJ2-1; no clear D gene. Germline CDR1 SGHAT, CDR2 FQNNGV. The CDR3 spans 14 residues. The V end lost 3 bases, the J end lost 9 bases, and 15 bases lay between the germline ends. The CDR3 DNA sequence: TGTGCCAGCAGCTTGTCAAGCTTTGGGCGTGAGCAGTTCCTC. Protein product: CASSLSSFGREQFL.

Note on this clonotype: One end of the junction does not line up with germline, which may come from a read error. The chain couples TRBV11-2 to TRBJ2-1; 8 nucleotides align to TRBD1. The CDR3 spans 16 residues. Germline values: CDR1 SGHAT, CDR2 FQNNGV. The CDR3 nucleotides read TGTGCCAGCAGCTTACTTTGGACAGGGAGACACAATGGGCAGTTCTTC. It is translated as CASSLLWTGRHNGQFF.

Comments on this clonotype: A single base separates this from a much larger clone, so it may be a read error. This chain uses TRBV5-5 with TRBJ2-1; no firm D call. Germline values: CDR1 SGHKS, CDR2 YYEKEE (reference sequence). The CDR3 has 14 amino acids. V was shortened by 2 bases and J by 7 bases, with 13 bases between the two germline ends. CDR3 nucleotides: TGTGCCAGCAGCTTCGTCTGGTCCTGGAATGAGCAGTTCTTC. Protein: CASSFVWSWNEQFF.

On this clonotype itself: This may stem from a read error, because a much larger clone lies one nucleotide away. J is TRBJ2-5 and V is TRBV6-1, with D hard to call. CDR1 MNHNS and CDR2 SASEGT come from the germline V gene. This CDR3 is built from 15 residues. Written as DNA, the CDR3 is TGTGCCAGCAGGTTTGCCCCGGGCCCCAAAGATACCCAGTACTTC. Protein product: CASRFAPGPKDTQYF.

This rearrangement joins TRBV10-3 to TRBJ2-2; 8 bases line up with TRBD1. This CDR3 is 14 amino acids long. V lost 5 bases to trimming and J lost 11 bases; unmatched junction nucleotides: 10. Germline V lookup: CDR1 ENHRY, CDR2 SYGVKD. The CDR3 is CAISLGATGGELFF. The CDR3 DNA sequence: TGTGCCATCAGTCTCGGAGCAACAGGGGGAGAGCTGTTTTTT.

The rearrangement joins TRBV25-1 to TRBJ2-2; 12 nucleotides align to TRBD2. Germline CDR1 MGHDK, CDR2 SYGVNS. The CDR3 has 17 residues. V shed 2 bases and J 2 bases; nucleotides not matched to a gene: 3. CDR3 nucleotides: TGTGCCAGCAGTGAACCTAGCGGGAGGGCCAACACCGGGGAGCTGTTTTTT. It is translated as CASSEPSGRANTGELFF.

With respect to this clonotype: A much larger clone lies a single base off, so this may be a read error. The rearrangement links TRBV29-1 to TRBJ1-6; tentatively, D is TRBD1 (5 bases). This CDR3 comprises 13 residues. Germline V gives CDR1 SQVTM, CDR2 ANQGSEA. As DNA, the CDR3 is TGCAGCGTCAGGGAATCCTTTAATTCACCCCTCCACTTT. It specifies CSVRESFNSPLHF. Together with reference TRBV29-1 and TRBJ1-6, the CDR3 gives the full variable domain: SAVISQKPSRDICQRGTSLTIQCQVDSQVTMMFWYRQQPGQSLTLIATANQGSEATYESGFVIDKFPISRPNLTFSTLTVSNMSPEDSSIYLCSVRESFNSPLHFGNGTRLTVT.

About this clonotype itself: At one end, the junction sequence differs from germline, possibly due to a read error. The chain has TRBV12-3 or TRBV12-4 and TRBJ2-1, with D unclear. The CDR3 is 12 residues long. The CDR3 DNA reads TGTGCCAGCAGCCCATCGAACAATGAGCAGTTTTTC. Its protein product is CASSPSNNEQFF.

This clonotype was counted ten times or more. This sequence joins TRBV4-3 and TRBJ2-7; a weak D match, TRBD1 (6 bases). CDR1 LGHNA and CDR2 YSLEER come from the germline V gene. The CDR3 runs 15 residues. Between the trimmed V and J ends, which lost 2 bases and 1 base, there was a span of 12 bases. CDR3: CASSQTRTASYEQYF. CDR3 coding DNA: TGCGCCAGCAGCCAAACGCGGACAGCTTCCTACGAGCAGTACTTC.

Concerning this clonotype: Relative to the germline gene, one junction end is altered; a read error may explain this. The rearrangement links TRBV29-1 to TRBJ2-1; 9 bases map to TRBD1. The CDR3 is 14 amino acids. Germline V gene data show CDR1 as SQVTM and CDR2 as ANQGSEA. DNA for the CDR3: TGCAGCGTTGAAAATACAGGGGGCTACAATGAGCGGTTCTTC. This gives the protein CSVENTGGYNERFF.

This clonotype was seen many times. The genes are TRBV10-3 and TRBJ2-1; 7 bases line up with TRBD1. Germline trimming cut 8 bases from V and 8 bases from J; bases unmatched to any gene: 9. The CDR3 has 13 residues. Looked up from germline, CDR1 is ENHRY and CDR2 is SYGVKD. In DNA, the CDR3 is TGTGCCATCGCGCAGGGGGTAGGGGATGAGCAGTTCTTC. Translation: CAIAQGVGDEQFF.

Remarks on this clonotype: Relative to the germline gene, one junction end is altered; a read error may explain this. The V gene is TRBV11-2, the J gene TRBJ2-5, with D possibly matching TRBD2 (5 bases). CDR1 is SGHAT and CDR2 is FQNNGV in the germline V gene. The CDR3 is 14 amino acids. The CDR3 spells CASSGPTFGETQNF. CDR3 coding DNA: TGTGCCAGCAGTGGGCCCACCTTCGGGGAGACCCAGAACTTC.

As for this clonotype: A much bigger clone sits one base away, suggesting this may be a read error. This chain joins TRBV5-4 and TRBJ2-3; D possibly corresponds to TRBD2 (6 bases). Germline assignment: CDR1 SGHNT and CDR2 YYREEE (reference sequence). The CDR3 contains 15 residues. CDR3 in amino acids: CASSSPSESIDTQYF. The CDR3 nucleotides read TGTGCCAGCAGCTCCCCTAGCGAAAGCATAGATACGCAGTATTTT.